The rows below give T cell receptor beta chains drawn from one sample of a study of OX40 agonist ivuxolimab in advanced cancers. Only in-frame clones appear in the TCRdb table, and some are missing; sequencing was by immunoSEQ multiplex PCR. The top ten clones hold roughly 3.3% of a sample with about 56,000 clones, 83% of them seen once. This sample comprised CD4+ or CD8+ T cells sorted from blood, obtained in a trial of the OX40 agonist ivuxolimab. The receptors were sampled from an adult with an advanced solid tumor such as melanoma, head and neck, liver or kidney cancer. Both conserved end residues are part of each CDR3. D genes are given only for firm matches. Size tells how often a clone was seen (once, few, many) or the class of an expanded clone, and some rows leave it out.

CDR3aa: CASTIGQFNTEAFF; CDR3nt: TGTGCCAGTACCATAGGACAATTTAACACTGAAGCTTTCTTT; v_gene: TRBV19; abundance: medium-sized; d_gene: -; j_gene: TRBJ1-1
CDR3aa: CASSYGNGYTF; CDR3nt: TGTGCCAGCAGTTACGGGAATGGCTACACCTTC; v_gene: TRBV6-5; abundance: -; d_gene: -; j_gene: TRBJ1-2
CDR3aa: CASSLYGRNTEAFF; CDR3nt: TGTGCCAGCAGCTTGTACGGCAGGAACACTGAAGCTTTCTTT; v_gene: TRBV5-4; abundance: -; d_gene: -; j_gene: TRBJ1-1
CDR3aa: CAWSPGGEKLFF; CDR3nt: TGTGCCTGGAGTCCCGGGGGCGAAAAACTGTTTTTT; v_gene: TRBV30; abundance: -; d_gene: -; j_gene: TRBJ1-4
CDR3aa: CASRGTGSPDTQYF; CDR3nt: TGTGCCAGCAGAGGGACAGGGAGTCCAGATACGCAGTATTTT; v_gene: TRBV25-1; abundance: -; d_gene: TRBD1; j_gene: TRBJ2-3
CDR3aa: CASSSRGQGYEQYF; CDR3nt: TGTGCCAGCAGCTCTAGGGGACAGGGGTACGAGCAGTACTTC; v_gene: TRBV7-9; abundance: -; d_gene: TRBD1; j_gene: TRBJ2-7
CDR3aa: CASGGPIRTDTQYF; CDR3nt: TGTGCCAGTGGGGGGCCTATTCGCACAGATACGCAGTATTTT; v_gene: TRBV7-3; abundance: -; d_gene: -; j_gene: TRBJ2-3
CDR3aa: CASSPGHSSGANVLTF; CDR3nt: TGTGCCAGTAGCCCCGGACACTCCTCTGGGGCCAACGTCCTGACTTTC; v_gene: TRBV19; abundance: -; d_gene: -; j_gene: TRBJ2-6
CDR3aa: CASSRDRAIETQYF; CDR3nt: TGTGCCAGCAGTCGGGACAGGGCGATAGAGACCCAGTACTTC; v_gene: TRBV6-5; abundance: once; d_gene: TRBD1; j_gene: TRBJ2-5
CDR3aa: CASRLAEGSSYEQYF; CDR3nt: TGTGCCAGCAGACTAGCGGAGGGGAGCTCCTACGAGCAGTACTTC; v_gene: TRBV19; abundance: -; d_gene: TRBD2; j_gene: TRBJ2-7
CDR3aa: CASSGSGGPGGNQPQHF; CDR3nt: TGTGCCAGCAGCGGCTCAGGCGGACCTGGGGGCAATCAGCCCCAGCATTTT; v_gene: TRBV7-8; abundance: -; d_gene: -; j_gene: TRBJ1-5
CDR3aa: CASSVVEGARNEQFF; CDR3nt: TGTGCCAGCAGTGTCGTTGAGGGGGCACGTAATGAGCAGTTCTTC; v_gene: TRBV28; abundance: -; d_gene: TRBD1; j_gene: TRBJ2-1
CDR3aa: CASSMGQKETQYF; CDR3nt: TGTGCCAGCAGCATGGGACAAAAAGAGACCCAGTACTTC; v_gene: TRBV9; abundance: -; d_gene: -; j_gene: TRBJ2-5
CDR3aa: CASSPTTGLIEKLFF; CDR3nt: TGTGCCAGCAGTCCAACGACAGGGCTGATTGAAAAACTGTTTTTT; v_gene: TRBV6-5; abundance: -; d_gene: TRBD1; j_gene: TRBJ1-4
CDR3aa: CASSLSGLDHNEQFF; CDR3nt: TGCGCCAGCAGCCTATCGGGACTAGACCACAATGAGCAGTTCTTC; v_gene: TRBV4-1; abundance: -; d_gene: TRBD2; j_gene: TRBJ2-1
CDR3aa: CAWSPMLGYGNTIYF; CDR3nt: TGTGCCTGGAGTCCCATGTTGGGGTATGGAAACACCATATATTTT; v_gene: TRBV30; abundance: few; d_gene: -; j_gene: TRBJ1-3
CDR3aa: CASSLGTGGDTQYF; CDR3nt: TGTGCCAGCAGCTTAGGGACAGGTGGGGATACGCAGTATTTT; v_gene: TRBV7-3; abundance: -; d_gene: TRBD1; j_gene: TRBJ2-3
CDR3aa: CSAVSPPTYEQYF; CDR3nt: TGCAGCGCCGTCAGTCCACCCACCTACGAGCAGTACTTC; v_gene: TRBV29-1; abundance: -; d_gene: -; j_gene: TRBJ2-7
CDR3aa: CASSLARRTSYNEQFF; CDR3nt: TGTGCCAGCAGCTTAGCGCGGCGGACTTCCTACAATGAGCAGTTCTTC; v_gene: TRBV7-2; abundance: -; d_gene: -; j_gene: TRBJ2-1
CDR3aa: CASSLGQGEDTQYF; CDR3nt: TGTGCCAGCAGCTTAGGACAGGGAGAAGATACGCAGTATTTT; v_gene: TRBV11-3; abundance: few; d_gene: TRBD1; j_gene: TRBJ2-3
CDR3aa: CASSLSGTGSYGYTF; CDR3nt: TGTGCCAGCAGCTTATCCGGGACTGGCAGTTATGGCTACACCTTC; v_gene: TRBV11-1; abundance: -; d_gene: -; j_gene: TRBJ1-2
CDR3aa: CASSQGQGGQPQHF; CDR3nt: TGTGCCAGCAGCCAAGGACAGGGAGGTCAGCCCCAGCATTTT; v_gene: TRBV7-9; abundance: -; d_gene: TRBD1; j_gene: TRBJ1-5
CDR3aa: CASSWDLANTGELFF; CDR3nt: TGTGCCAGCAGTTGGGACTTGGCGAACACCGGGGAGCTGTTTTTT; v_gene: TRBV6-5; abundance: once; d_gene: -; j_gene: TRBJ2-2
CDR3aa: CAWSGSLSIDDYTF; CDR3nt: TGTGCCTGGAGTGGAAGTCTATCAATAGATGACTACACCTTC; v_gene: TRBV30; abundance: -; d_gene: -; j_gene: TRBJ1-2
CDR3aa: CASRGTRGTNEQFF; CDR3nt: TGTGCCAGCAGGGGGACAAGGGGGACCAATGAGCAGTTCTTC; v_gene: TRBV27; abundance: -; d_gene: -; j_gene: TRBJ2-1
CDR3aa: CSVTWTPANEQFF; CDR3nt: TGCAGCGTGACGTGGACCCCCGCGAATGAGCAGTTCTTC; v_gene: TRBV29-1; abundance: -; d_gene: -; j_gene: TRBJ2-1